A single sample gave rise to the 10 T cell receptor beta chains below, sequenced in a study of blood T cell repertoires in COVID-19. The data were produced by immunoSEQ multiplex PCR, yet TCRdb's version contains in-frame clones alone and is incomplete. The table lists a few hundred thousand clones, approximately 85% of them singletons, with 3.5% to 4.5% in the top ten. Sequences were obtained from PBMCs or T cells enriched from blood (not recorded which). These receptors were collected from a woman in her 30s who had recovered from COVID-19.

The chain links TRBV4-1 to TRBJ2-1; D may be TRBD2 (7 bases). V dropped 1 base and J dropped 4 bases, with 17 bases sitting between them. The CDR3 is 17 amino acids. CDR1 and CDR2 (germline): MGHRA, YSYEKL. The CDR3 loop is CASSQGEGGRIYNEQFF. CDR3 DNA: TGCGCCAGCAGCCAAGGGGAGGGGGGGCGGATTTACAATGAGCAGTTCTTC.

The CDR3 DNA sequence: TGTGCCAGCGGGGCAAGCGGGGAGCTGTTTTTT. Encoded protein: CASGASGELFF. V and J are TRBV28 and TRBJ2-2, with D perhaps TRBD1 (5 bases). The CDR3 loop spans 11 amino acids. The V end lost 8 bases, the J end lost 7 bases, and 8 bases lay between the germline ends. The germline CDR1 and CDR2 sequences are MDHEN and SYDVKM.

V gene TRBV19 combines with J gene TRBJ1-2; TRBD1 matches at 11 bases. Trimming cost V 5 bases and J 7 bases; bases outside gene matches: 3. The CDR3 has 13 residues. The V gene's germline CDR1 is LNHDA and CDR2 SQIVND (reference sequence). The CDR3, as DNA: TGTGCCAGTAGTGCCGGGACAGGGGGTGGCTACACCTTC. It translates to CASSAGTGGGYTF.

The V call is TRBV4-1, the J call TRBJ2-5; D may be TRBD2 (5 bases). V dropped 5 bases and J dropped 5 bases, with 18 bases sitting between them. The V gene's germline CDR1 is MGHRA and CDR2 YSYEKL. The CDR3 runs 15 residues. The CDR3, as DNA: TGCGCCAGCAGCGTCACGGACTCCCTCGGGGAGACCCAGTACTTC. Its protein product is CASSVTDSLGETQYF.

The CDR3 DNA sequence: TGTGCCAGCAGTCCCCGGACAGGGGTCCGCAAAGCAACTAATGAAAAACTGTTTTTT. Amino acids: CASSPRTGVRKATNEKLFF. The genes are TRBV28 and TRBJ1-4; 9 bases are a match to TRBD1. Germline V gene sequence: CDR1 MDHEN, CDR2 SYDVKM. The CDR3 covers 19 residues. The V and J ends lost 5 bases and 0 bases, in that order; junction bases with no gene match: 13.

The V call is TRBV5-1, the J call TRBJ2-3; 9 nucleotides agree with TRBD2. This CDR3 is 17 amino acids long. J lost 0 bases, V lost 4 bases, and 9 bases had no gene match. CDR1 SGHRS and CDR2 YFSETQ come from the germline V gene. This chain's CDR3 is CASSLLGAGGSTDTQYF. The CDR3 nucleotides are TGCGCCAGCAGCCTCCTCGGAGCGGGGGGTAGCACAGATACGCAGTATTTT. Full variable domain (rest looked up from reference TRBV5-1 and TRBJ2-3): KAGVTQTPRYLIKTRGQQVTLSCSPISGHRSVSWYQQTPGQGLQFLFEYFSETQRNKGNFPGRFSGRQFSNSRSEMNVSTLELGDSALYLCASSLLGAGGSTDTQYFGPGTRLTVL.

This chain links TRBV30 with TRBJ2-1; 9 nucleotides align to TRBD1. CDR1 GTSNPN and CDR2 SVGIG come from the germline V gene (reference sequence). Unmatched junction bases numbered 6, after V lost 2 bases and J lost 7 bases. CDR3 length: 14 amino acids. The CDR3 sequence: CAWSTGGLGNEQFF. The CDR3 DNA is TGTGCCTGGAGTACAGGGGGCCTGGGGAATGAGCAGTTCTTC.

The rearrangement links TRBV27 to TRBJ2-7, with 7 bases identical to TRBD2. The CDR3 contains 14 residues. CDR1 is MNHEY and CDR2 is SMNVEV in the germline V gene (reference sequence). V was pared by 6 bases and J by 5 bases, with 10 bases of the junction left unmatched. The CDR3: CASSIRGDSHEQYF. The CDR3 coding sequence is TGTGCCAGCAGCATCCGGGGGGACTCTCACGAGCAGTACTTC.

This chain links TRBV28 with TRBJ2-7, with D perhaps TRBD1 (5 bases). Trimming removed 3 bases from V and 3 bases from J, with 9 bases in between. The CDR3 loop spans 13 amino acids. CDR1 and CDR2 from the germline V gene are MDHEN and SYDVKM. CDR3 in DNA: TGTGCCAGCAGTTTTGCCAGGGACTACGAGCAGTACTTC. Its protein product is CASSFARDYEQYF.

This chain uses TRBV3-1 (or the pseudogene TRBV3-2) with TRBJ2-7, with D possibly TRBD2 on 6 matching bases. The CDR3 has 14 amino acids. Germline V CDR1 and CDR2: LGHDT, YNNKEL (reference sequence). V was clipped by 4 bases and J by 3 bases, with 13 bases between them. The CDR3 reads CASSPRDSFYEQYF. CDR3 in DNA: TGTGCCAGCAGCCCCAGGGACTCCTTCTACGAGCAGTACTTC.